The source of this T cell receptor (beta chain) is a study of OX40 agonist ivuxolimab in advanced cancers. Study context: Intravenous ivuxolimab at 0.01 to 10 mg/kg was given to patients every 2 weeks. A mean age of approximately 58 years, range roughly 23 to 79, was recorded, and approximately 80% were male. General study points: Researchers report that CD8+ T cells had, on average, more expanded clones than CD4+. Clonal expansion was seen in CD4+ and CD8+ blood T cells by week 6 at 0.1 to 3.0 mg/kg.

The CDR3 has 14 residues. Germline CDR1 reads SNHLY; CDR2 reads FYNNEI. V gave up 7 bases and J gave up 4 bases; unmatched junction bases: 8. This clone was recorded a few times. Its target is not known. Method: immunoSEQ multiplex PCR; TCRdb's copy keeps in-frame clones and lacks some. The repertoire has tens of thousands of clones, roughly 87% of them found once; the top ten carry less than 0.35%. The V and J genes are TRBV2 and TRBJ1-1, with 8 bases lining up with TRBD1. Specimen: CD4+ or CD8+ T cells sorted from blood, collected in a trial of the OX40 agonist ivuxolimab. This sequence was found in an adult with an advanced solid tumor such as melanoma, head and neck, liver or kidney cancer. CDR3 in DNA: TGTGCCAGCATTATAGACAGGGGAGGCACTGAAGCTTTCTTT. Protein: CASIIDRGGTEAFF.